This entry concerns a single TCR beta chain. Its target is not known. TCR beta sequencing covered blood CD8+ and CD4+ T cells. The data were taken from a study of CD8 T cells in Susac syndrome. Findings of the study overall: It was acknowledged in the study that its TCR sequencing and HLA analysis involved a relatively small number of individuals.

The V gene end was trimmed by 5 bases and the J gene end by 7 bases; junction bases not matched to a gene: 12. Germline-derived CDR1 and CDR2 are SGHTA and FQGTGA. The CDR3 runs to 15 residues. The RNA input was 0.5 to 1 ug, and it was reverse transcribed with random hexamers. TCRdb passed the immunoSEQ multiplex PCR reads through MiXCR, listing each CDR3 protein once. In the table there are 200,000 or so distinct CDR3 sequences, roughly 96% of which are singletons. The source is a human donor with multiple sclerosis. The sample was CD4+ T cells from PBMCs. The chain joins TRBV7-3 to TRBJ2-3, with 7 nucleotides matching TRBD2. CDR3 residues: CASSERGGRTHTQYF. The CDR3 bases are TGTGCCAGCAGCGAGAGGGGCGGGAGAACGCATACGCAGTATTTT.